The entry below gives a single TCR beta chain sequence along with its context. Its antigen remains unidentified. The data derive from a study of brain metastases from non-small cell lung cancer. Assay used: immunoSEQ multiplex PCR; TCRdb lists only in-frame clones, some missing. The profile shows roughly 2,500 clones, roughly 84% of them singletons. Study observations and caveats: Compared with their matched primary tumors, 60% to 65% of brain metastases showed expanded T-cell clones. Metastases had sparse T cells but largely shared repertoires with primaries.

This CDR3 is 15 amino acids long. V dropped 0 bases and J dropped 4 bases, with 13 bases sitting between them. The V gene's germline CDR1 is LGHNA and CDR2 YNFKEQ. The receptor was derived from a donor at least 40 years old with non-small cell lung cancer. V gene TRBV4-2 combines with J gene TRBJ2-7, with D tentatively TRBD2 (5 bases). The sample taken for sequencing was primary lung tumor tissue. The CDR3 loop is CASSQDRNSVYEQYF. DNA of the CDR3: TGTGCCAGCAGCCAAGATCGTAATAGCGTATACGAGCAGTACTTC.